A single sample gave rise to the 27 T cell receptor beta chains below, sequenced in a study of cytomegalovirus exposure and HLA in healthy donors. In the PCR, 60 Vbeta and 13 Jbeta primers were used. Using immunoSEQ multiplex PCR, the repertoire was profiled, and TCRdb retains in-frame clones only, with some absent. Its listing shows tens of thousands of clones. The specimen was PBMCs. The receptors shown here come from a female donor in good health and CMV-seropositive.

CDR3: CASSTRDRGNQPQHF. DNA for the CDR3: TGTGCCAGCTCAACCCGGGACAGGGGCAATCAGCCCCAGCATTTT. This rearrangement joins TRBV18 to TRBJ1-5; 9 nucleotides match TRBD1. With V trimmed by 5 bases and J by 2 bases, 4 bases remained unmatched. CDR3 size: 15 residues. Germline V gene sequence: CDR1 KGHSH, CDR2 LQKENI.

This chain connects TRBV6-5 to TRBJ2-7; D is unclear. Germline V gene data show CDR1 as MNHEY and CDR2 as SVGAGI. V lost 8 bases and J 6 bases, leaving 11 bases between the germline ends. The CDR3 loop spans 11 amino acids. The CDR3 loop reads CASSAGSEQYF. The CDR3 bases are TGTGCCAGCTCGGCAGGTAGCGAGCAGTACTTC.

The gene calls are TRBV5-1 and TRBJ1-1; a weak D match, TRBD1 (6 bases). Trimming removed 1 base from V and 1 base from J, with 14 bases in between. Germline CDR1 SGHRS, CDR2 YFSETQ. This CDR3 spans 16 amino acids. The CDR3 loop is CASSLQLLQGNTEAFF. The DNA of the CDR3 is TGCGCCAGCAGCTTGCAGCTATTACAGGGGAACACTGAAGCTTTCTTT.

J is TRBJ2-5 and V is TRBV6-5, with 8 positions matching TRBD2. The CDR3 length is 13 residues. The germline V gene has CDR1 MNHEY and CDR2 SVGAGI. V lost 7 bases, J lost 2 bases, and 3 bases stayed unmatched. In nucleotides, the CDR3 is TGTGCCAGCACCCCGGGGGGGCAAGAGACCCAGTACTTC. This encodes CASTPGGQETQYF.

V gene TRBV4-1 combines with J gene TRBJ2-7, with 13 bases matching TRBD2. After removal of 3 bases from V and 4 bases from J, the junction contained 9 bases not matched to a gene. The CDR3 length is 17 residues. Germline V gives CDR1 MGHRA, CDR2 YSYEKL. The CDR3 loop reads CASSQGAGTSGVYEQYF. CDR3 nucleotide sequence: TGCGCCAGCAGCCAGGGGGCCGGGACTAGCGGGGTATACGAGCAGTACTTC.

The chain recombines TRBV5-1 with TRBJ2-1, with D tentatively TRBD2 (5 bases). The germline V gene has CDR1 SGHRS and CDR2 YFSETQ. The CDR3 has 15 residues. V lost 2 bases, J lost 0 bases, and 9 bases lay in between. CDR3 nucleotides: TGCGCCAGCAGCTTCCCGGGAAGCTCCTACAATGAGCAGTTCTTC. Residues: CASSFPGSSYNEQFF.

This chain uses TRBV2 with TRBJ2-3, with D maybe TRBD1 (5 bases). V lost 2 bases to trimming and J lost 1 base, with 10 bases between them. CDR3 length: 15 amino acids. The germline gives CDR1 SNHLY, CDR2 FYNNEI. The CDR3 loop is CASSESGAGTDTQYF. The CDR3 DNA is TGTGCCAGCAGTGAATCTGGGGCTGGCACAGATACGCAGTATTTT.

The V and J genes are TRBV7-2 and TRBJ1-6; TRBD1 matches at 7 bases. The CDR3 runs to 16 residues. CDR1 and CDR2 (germline): SGHTA, FQGNSA. J gave up 7 bases and V 1 base, and 7 bases lay outside the gene matches. CDR3 DNA: TGTGCCAGCAGCTTAGTGTCCCAGGGGGAGAATTCACCCCTCCACTTT. This translates into CASSLVSQGENSPLHF.

The genes are TRBV5-1 and TRBJ2-6; D might be TRBD1 (5 bases). Germline V gene data show CDR1 as SGHRS and CDR2 as YFSETQ. The CDR3 covers 14 residues. Trimming pared 4 bases from V and 1 base from J, leaving 6 bases between. The CDR3 DNA reads TGCGCCAGCAGCCAGGGATCTGGGGCCAACGTCCTGACTTTC. Its protein product is CASSQGSGANVLTF.

The gene calls are TRBV9 and TRBJ2-3; 7 bases are shared with TRBD1. The CDR3 totals 14 residues. J gave up 3 bases and V 3 bases, and 4 bases lay outside the gene matches. From germline, CDR1 is SGDLS and CDR2 YYNGEE. DNA of the CDR3: TGTGCCAGCAGCGCCGACAGGGCGACAGATACGCAGTATTTT. Its protein is CASSADRATDTQYF.

This chain links TRBV27 with TRBJ2-7, with 9 nucleotides matching TRBD1. Germline V lookup: CDR1 MNHEY, CDR2 SMNVEV (reference sequence). The CDR3 consists of 14 residues. V lost 2 bases, J lost 3 bases, and 2 bases stayed unmatched. The CDR3 DNA reads as TGTGCCAGCAGTTTAATGGGACAGGGCTACGAGCAGTACTTC. Residues: CASSLMGQGYEQYF.

This CDR3 is CASSWGQGVETQYF. The CDR3 bases are TGTGCCAGCAGCTGGGGACAGGGGGTAGAGACCCAGTACTTC. The rearrangement uses TRBV7-9 and TRBJ2-5, with 11 bases identical to TRBD1. Germline V gives CDR1 SEHNR, CDR2 FQNEAQ (reference sequence). This CDR3 contains 14 residues. The V gene end was trimmed by 4 bases and the J gene end by 4 bases; junction bases not matched to a gene: 2.

The chain employs TRBV21-1 and TRBJ2-7; the table's D call, TRBD1, was not checked against the DNA. TRBV21-1 is a pseudogene segment. The CDR3 extends over 15 amino acids. CDR3 sequence: CASSTPGTGMHEQYF. CDR3 DNA: TGTGCCAGCAGCACTCCCGGGACAGGGATGCACGAGCAGTACTTC.

As to this clone: The junction and the germline gene differ at one end; a read error may be behind it. V usage is TRBV7-3 and J usage is TRBJ2-1; 7 nucleotides align to TRBD1. The CDR3 loop spans 16 amino acids. Germline V gene lookup returns CDR1 SGHTA and CDR2 FQGTGA. CDR3 bases: TGTGCCAGCAGCCGAACCGGGACAGCCTCCGACAATGAGCAGTTCTTC. Amino acids: CASSRTGTASDNEQFF.

V gene TRBV28 combines with J gene TRBJ2-1; 7 bases fit TRBD1. CDR1 is MDHEN and CDR2 is SYDVKM in the germline V gene. The V segment lost 4 bases and the J segment 15 bases; nucleotides outside the gene matches: 6. The CDR3 covers 11 residues. The CDR3 sequence is CASSSDRAPFF. The DNA of the CDR3 is TGTGCCAGCAGTTCCGACAGGGCTCCGTTCTTC.

This chain joins TRBV5-4 and TRBJ2-5; a possible D gene is TRBD1 (6 bases). The DNA end favors TRBJ2-7, so the J call may be wrong. The CDR3 consists of 15 residues. From germline, CDR1 is SGHNT and CDR2 YYREEE (reference sequence). CDR3 sequence (DNA): TGTGCCAGCAGCTCGGCGGAAGGGGGTGGGTACGAGCAGTACTTC. This translates into CASSSAEGGGYEQYF.

The chain recombines TRBV6-1 with TRBJ1-5; 7 bases match TRBD1. Germline V lookup: CDR1 MNHNS, CDR2 SASEGT. Trimming took 6 bases from V and 8 from J; bases not matched to a gene: 7. The CDR3 sequence is 13 residues long. CDR3 loop: CASRGQLHEPQHF. CDR3 coding DNA: TGTGCCAGCAGGGGACAGCTGCACGAGCCCCAGCATTTT.

The chain uses TRBV7-2 and TRBJ2-7; 11 bases are shared with TRBD2. Germline V gene data show CDR1 as SGHTA and CDR2 as FQGNSA. This CDR3 region has 15 residues. V was pared by 6 bases and J by 4 bases, with 8 bases of the junction left unmatched. The CDR3 reads CASSSGSGGAYEQYF. The CDR3 DNA follows: TGTGCCAGCAGTTCCGGTAGCGGGGGGGCGTACGAGCAGTACTTC.

This chain connects TRBV19 to TRBJ2-3, with a possible D match to TRBD1 (5 bases). V lost 1 base, J lost 8 bases, and 13 bases lay in between. This CDR3 contains 14 residues. Germline CDR1 LNHDA, CDR2 SQIVND (reference sequence). CDR3 sequence reads: CASSIGGTGSTQYF. CDR3 nucleotides: TGTGCCAGTAGTATAGGAGGCACAGGTAGTACGCAGTATTTT.

V and J are TRBV7-9 and TRBJ2-3, with D tentatively TRBD2 (6 bases). With 3 bases removed from V and 6 bases from J, the gap between germline ends came to 13 bases. CDR3 length: 14 amino acids. From germline, CDR1 is SEHNR and CDR2 FQNEAQ (reference sequence). For the CDR3, the DNA is TGTGCCAGCAGCTTTTCGGCTAGCGCGGATACGCAGTATTTT. Residues: CASSFSASADTQYF.

The genes are TRBV6-6 and TRBJ1-1, with TRBD1 matching 8 bases. Trimming cost V 4 bases and J 6 bases; bases outside gene matches: 7. The CDR3 is 14 amino acids. Germline CDR1 MNHNY, CDR2 SVGAGI (reference sequence). CDR3 in DNA: TGTGCCAGCAGTTCAGGGGGCTTGGCCTCTGAAGCTTTCTTT. Translated: CASSSGGLASEAFF.

V and J are TRBV5-1 and TRBJ2-1, with 14 bases fitting TRBD2. The trim removed 4 bases at V and 4 bases at J, leaving 4 bases unmatched. CDR1 is SGHRS and CDR2 is YFSETQ in the germline V gene. The CDR3 extends over 16 amino acids. CDR3 sequence (DNA): TGCGCCAGCAGCAGGACTAGCGGGGGGAAATACAATGAGCAGTTCTTC. Translated: CASSRTSGGKYNEQFF.

This chain links TRBV19 with TRBJ2-3; the D gene is possibly TRBD1 (6 bases). Germline V gives CDR1 LNHDA, CDR2 SQIVND (reference sequence). The CDR3 length is 16 residues. The ends were cut back, 3 bases at V and 0 bases at J, with 13 bases in the middle. CDR3 amino acids: CASSIGQTTSTDTQYF. The CDR3 DNA is TGTGCCAGTAGTATCGGACAGACGACTAGCACAGATACGCAGTATTTT. The variable domain in full, completed from reference TRBV19 and TRBJ2-3, reads DGGITQSPKYLFRKEGQNVTLSCEQNLNHDAMYWYRQDPGQGLRLIYYSQIVNDFQKGDIAEGYSVSREKKESFPLTVTSAQKNPTAFYLCASSIGQTTSTDTQYFGPGTRLTVL.

This chain links TRBV27 with TRBJ2-1; D perhaps matches TRBD1 (6 bases). V was cut by 5 bases and J by 0 bases, with 11 bases left in between. This CDR3 spans 15 amino acids. The germline gives CDR1 MNHEY, CDR2 SMNVEV (reference sequence). The CDR3 region has the DNA TGTGCCAGCAGTCCCCTAGGGGGCTCCTACAATGAGCAGTTCTTC. This encodes CASSPLGGSYNEQFF.

A word on this clone: Within the sample, other DNA sequences also encode this same CDR3. V usage is TRBV7-9 and J usage is TRBJ2-7; the D is unclear. The germline V gene has CDR1 SEHNR and CDR2 FQNEAQ (reference sequence). The V and J ends lost 3 bases and 4 bases respectively, with 7 bases between them. The CDR3 runs 12 residues. In nucleotides, the CDR3 is TGTGCCAGCAGCTTTATCCGTTACGAGCAGTACTTC. It codes for CASSFIRYEQYF. The whole variable domain, remainder taken from reference TRBV7-9 and TRBJ2-7, is DTGVSQNPRHKITKRGQNVTFRCDPISEHNRLYWYRQTLGQGPEFLTYFQNEAQLEKSRLLSDRFSAERPKGSFSTLEIQRTEQGDSAMYLCASSFIRYEQYFGPGTRLTVT.

V gene TRBV4-1 combines with J gene TRBJ1-2, with 10 positions matching TRBD1. The CDR3 loop spans 16 amino acids. Germline V gives CDR1 MGHRA, CDR2 YSYEKL. The trim removed 1 base at V and 3 bases at J, leaving 5 bases unmatched. The CDR3 nucleotides are TGCGCCAGCAGCCAAGGACCCGGGACAGGGGACTATGGCTACACCTTC. Translating it yields CASSQGPGTGDYGYTF.

The rearrangement joins TRBV9 to TRBJ1-2; 8 bases line up with TRBD1. With V trimmed by 3 bases and J by 2 bases, 12 bases remained unmatched. Germline V lookup: CDR1 SGDLS, CDR2 YYNGEE. This CDR3 has 17 residues. The CDR3 loop reads CASSEGGGRQGNYGYTF. CDR3 in DNA: TGTGCCAGCAGCGAGGGGGGAGGAAGACAGGGGAACTATGGCTACACCTTC.